This T cell receptor (beta chain) was observed in a study of control samples from healthy donors and cancer patients. Trimming removed 4 bases at V and 6 bases at J, with 13 bases between. The CDR3 extends over 15 amino acids. Looked up from germline, CDR1 is MDHEN and CDR2 is SYDVKM. Clones were read by immunoSEQ multiplex PCR, and TCRdb kept only the in-frame ones, dropping some. This table has around 74,000 clones, around 92% appearing once. The receptor was isolated from a woman in her fifties or sixties in good health. The chain recombines TRBV28 with TRBJ1-6; D not certain. Specimen: blood. The CDR3 coding sequence is TGTGCCAGCAGTTGGGCTGGGCGCCTTAATTCACCCCTCCACTTT. Translating gives CASSWAGRLNSPLHF.